These 27 T cell receptor beta chains share one sample of origin, sequenced in a study of cytomegalovirus exposure and HLA in healthy donors. Primers: 60 Vbeta forward and 13 Jbeta reverse. Produced via immunoSEQ multiplex PCR; TCRdb's table is partial and in-frame only. The repertoire includes over 90,000 clones, roughly four fifths of them detected once, and around 5.2% sits in the top ten. The sequencing input was PBMCs. All receptors come from a man aged 35 to 55 in good health and CMV-seropositive.

This chain connects TRBV27 to TRBJ2-1; tentative D call: TRBD2 (6 bases). The CDR3 is 20 residues long. Germline-derived CDR1 and CDR2 are MNHEY and SMNVEV (reference sequence). The V gene lost 5 bases and the J gene lost 0 bases, with 26 bases spanning the gap. The CDR3 nucleotides are TGTGCCAGCAGTCCTCGAATCGGGGGAGCTACTACCAGCTCCTACAATGAGCAGTTCTTC. Its protein is CASSPRIGGATTSSYNEQFF.

The chain carries TRBV7-8 and TRBJ1-1; D not certain. CDR1 is SGHVS, CDR2 FQNEAQ, per germline. This CDR3 comprises 13 residues. With 5 bases removed from V and 1 base from J, the gap between germline ends came to 8 bases. CDR3 amino acids: CASSLPGNTEAFF. The CDR3 DNA reads TGTGCCAGCAGCCTTCCGGGGAACACTGAAGCTTTCTTT.

This clone came up a few times. The chain employs TRBV6-5 and TRBJ2-7; a possible D gene is TRBD1 (6 bases). The germline gives CDR1 MNHEY, CDR2 SVGAGI. This CDR3 has 15 residues. Trimming removed 0 bases at V and 2 bases at J, with 11 bases between. The CDR3 bases are TGTGCCAGCAGTTACTCGGAGACAGGACCCTACGAGCAGTACTTC. Encoded protein: CASSYSETGPYEQYF.

CDR3 sequence (DNA): TGTGCCAGCAGTGAACAGACTAGCGGGCGGGGACAAGAGACCCAGTACTTC. This gives the protein CASSEQTSGRGQETQYF. The rearrangement uses TRBV2 and TRBJ2-5; 10 positions agree with TRBD2. Looked up from germline, CDR1 is SNHLY and CDR2 is FYNNEI. This CDR3 is 17 amino acids long. The J segment lost 2 bases and the V segment lost 2 bases, leaving 8 bases of the junction unmatched.

This chain connects TRBV7-3 to TRBJ1-1; D is unresolved. Trimming removed 2 bases from V and 1 base from J, with 8 bases in between. This CDR3 has 14 residues. Germline V gives CDR1 SGHTA, CDR2 FQGTGA. The chain's CDR3 is CASSLGYRNTEAFF. CDR3 bases: TGTGCCAGCAGCTTAGGGTACAGGAACACTGAAGCTTTCTTT.

The chain carries TRBV11-2 and TRBJ2-7; 7 nucleotides match TRBD1. Germline assignment: CDR1 SGHAT and CDR2 FQNNGV. V was clipped by 4 bases and J by 2 bases; unmatched bases: 8. The CDR3 extends over 15 amino acids. CDR3 sequence reads: CASSYSTGLAYEQYF. For the CDR3, the DNA is TGTGCCAGCAGCTACTCGACAGGGTTGGCCTACGAGCAGTACTTC.

Note on this clone: The missing conserved phenylalanine or tryptophan at the end of this CDR3 makes a read error likely. Because the CDR3's place on the DNA is in doubt, the DNA is left out and the CDR3 is given as listed by TCRdb. The V and J genes are TRBV10-2 and TRBJ2-3; no check of the table's D call, TRBD1, against the DNA was made. Germline V lookup: CDR1 WSHSY, CDR2 SAAADI. Counting both end residues, the CDR3 totals 12 amino acids. CDR3 protein: CASSERDRDWIV.

This chain joins TRBV11-3 and TRBJ2-1; a weak D match, TRBD2 (5 bases). Trimming removed 1 base from V and 5 bases from J, with 9 bases in between. The V gene's germline CDR1 is SGHNT and CDR2 YENEEA. The CDR3 contains 14 residues. The CDR3 DNA sequence: TGTGCCAGCAGCTTAGGAAGGAGGCACAATGAGCAGTTCTTC. Its protein is CASSLGRRHNEQFF.

This rearrangement joins TRBV27 to TRBJ1-2, with 7 positions matching TRBD1. The germline gives CDR1 MNHEY, CDR2 SMNVEV (reference sequence). The CDR3 has 14 residues. V was clipped by 3 bases and J by 8 bases; unmatched bases: 9. The CDR3 reads CASSLRMEGAGYTF. The CDR3 nucleotides are TGTGCCAGCAGTTTGAGGATGGAGGGGGCGGGCTACACCTTC.

The V call is TRBV13, the J call TRBJ2-2; TRBD1 is a possible D gene (6 bases). The germline gives CDR1 PRHDT, CDR2 FYEKMQ (reference sequence). This CDR3 contains 15 residues. The germline V and J ends were trimmed by 6 bases and 1 base, with 12 bases remaining between them. CDR3 region: CASRTGHKNTGELFF. For the CDR3, the DNA is TGTGCCAGCAGGACGGGACATAAGAACACCGGGGAGCTGTTTTTT.

In its sample, this clone was seen many times. The J gene is TRBJ1-5, the V gene TRBV10-3, with D unresolved. The CDR3 contains 14 residues. Germline CDR1 and CDR2: ENHRY and SYGVKD. Trimming cost V 3 bases and J 5 bases, with 11 bases left between them. CDR3 sequence reads: CAISDGEKDQPQHF. In nucleotides, the CDR3 is TGTGCCATCAGTGACGGGGAGAAGGATCAGCCCCAGCATTTT.

The chain employs TRBV30 and TRBJ2-7; D might be TRBD1 (5 bases). The CDR3 extends over 14 amino acids. In germline, CDR1 is GTSNPN, CDR2 SVGIG (reference sequence). Trimming stripped 4 bases from V and 2 bases from J, with 15 bases between. Here the CDR3 DNA reads TGTGCCTGGACCATCCGGGCGGACACCTACGAGCAGTACTTC. This sequence encodes CAWTIRADTYEQYF.

In this sample, this clone turned up a few times. The V and J genes are TRBV19 and TRBJ2-7; 7 bases agree with TRBD1. Per germline, CDR1 LNHDA and CDR2 SQIVND (reference sequence). Unmatched junction bases numbered 8, after V lost 5 bases and J lost 4 bases. CDR3 length equals 14 residues. CDR3 nucleotide sequence: TGTGCCAGTAGTCTAAGCAACAGGGGTTACGAGCAGTACTTC. Protein: CASSLSNRGYEQYF.

In its sample, this clone was seen once. This chain uses TRBV7-9 with TRBJ1-1; a weak D match, TRBD1 (5 bases). V was cut by 1 base and J by 11 bases, with 20 bases left in between. The CDR3 sequence is 15 residues long. Per germline, CDR1 SEHNR and CDR2 FQNEAQ (reference sequence). CDR3 in amino acids: CASSLGVGAREMAFF. The CDR3, as DNA: TGTGCCAGCAGCTTAGGGGTCGGGGCACGGGAGATGGCTTTCTTT.

Turning to this clone: Sequence at one end of the junction differs from germline and may be a read error. This sequence joins TRBV30 and TRBJ2-5, with 7 bases lining up with TRBD1. The CDR3 is 10 residues long. Germline V CDR1 and CDR2: GTSNPN, SVGIG (reference sequence). CDR3 in amino acids: CAWGTALKHF. In nucleotides, the CDR3 is TGTGCCTGGGGGACAGCTCTGAAGCACTTC.

The V call is TRBV29-1, the J call TRBJ1-2; tentative D call: TRBD1 (5 bases). The CDR3 is 12 residues long. Germline CDR1 and CDR2: SQVTM and ANQGSEA. Trimming took 5 bases from V and 5 from J, leaving 12 bases between them. CDR3 amino acids: CSVLKGTYGYTF. The CDR3 nucleotides read TGCAGCGTTCTGAAGGGGACTTATGGCTACACCTTC.

This clone was seen only once. The chain uses TRBV5-1 and TRBJ2-7, with 11 bases matching TRBD1. Germline trimming cut 6 bases from V and 5 bases from J; bases unmatched to any gene: 7. Germline assignment: CDR1 SGHRS and CDR2 YFSETQ. This CDR3 has 14 amino acids. CDR3 nucleotides: TGCGCCAGCAAACCGGGACAGGGGGAAAACGAGCAGTACTTC. Translation gives CASKPGQGENEQYF.

The chain is built from TRBV9 and TRBJ2-3; the D is unclear. The V end was cut by 4 bases, the J end by 2 bases, with 17 bases between. This CDR3 has 16 residues. The germline gives CDR1 SGDLS, CDR2 YYNGEE. The CDR3 spells CASSSSRLDFTDTQYF. CDR3 nucleotide sequence: TGTGCCAGCAGCTCTTCTCGTTTAGATTTCACAGATACGCAGTATTTT.

The chain is built from TRBV11-2 and TRBJ1-1; TRBD1 aligns across 7 bases. Trimming removed 5 bases from V and 1 base from J; junction bases left unmatched: 10. The CDR3 extends over 16 amino acids. From germline, CDR1 is SGHAT and CDR2 FQNNGV. The CDR3 region is CASSPGTVHPNTEAFF. As DNA, the CDR3 is TGTGCCAGCAGCCCGGGGACAGTCCACCCGAACACTGAAGCTTTCTTT. Full variable domain (remainder filled in from reference TRBV11-2 and TRBJ1-1): EAGVAQSPRYKIIEKRQSVAFWCNPISGHATLYWYQQILGQGPKLLIQFQNNGVVDDSQLPKDRFSAERLKGVDSTLKIQPAKLEDSAVYLCASSPGTVHPNTEAFFGQGTRLTVV.

The chain uses TRBV7-2 and TRBJ1-6; D is ambiguous. Germline V CDR1 and CDR2: SGHTA, FQGNSA. CDR3 length: 14 residues. Trimming removed 2 bases at V and 8 bases at J, with 10 bases between. The CDR3: CASSLLGEYSPLHF. The CDR3 bases are TGTGCCAGCAGCTTACTTGGGGAGTATTCACCCCTCCACTTT.

This chain links TRBV30 with TRBJ2-1, with D tentatively TRBD2 (5 bases). Trimming pared 0 bases from V and 2 bases from J, leaving 17 bases between. Germline V gives CDR1 GTSNPN, CDR2 SVGIG (reference sequence). This CDR3 spans 17 amino acids. CDR3 loop: CAWSVRGAMGTYNEQFF. The CDR3 nucleotides are TGTGCCTGGAGTGTACGGGGAGCTATGGGGACCTACAATGAGCAGTTCTTC.

This sequence joins TRBV7-2 and TRBJ2-3, with 7 bases fitting TRBD1. Germline CDR1 and CDR2: SGHTA and FQGNSA. The ends lost 2 bases at V and 4 bases at J; junction bases unmatched: 6. This CDR3 has 15 residues. The CDR3 DNA reads TGTGCCAGCAGCTTATCAGGGGGAAGCGCAGATACGCAGTATTTT. Amino acids: CASSLSGGSADTQYF. Using reference TRBV7-2 and TRBJ2-3 for the parts outside the CDR3, the full variable domain is GAGVSQSPSNKVTEKGKDVELRCDPISGHTALYWYRQSLGQGLEFLIYFQGNSAPDKSGLPSDRFSAERTGGSVSTLTIQRTQQEDSAVYLCASSLSGGSADTQYFGPGTRLTVL.

This clone was counted once. The gene calls are TRBV6-1 and TRBJ2-1; TRBD2 agrees at 7 bases. V shed 5 bases and J 1 base; nucleotides not matched to a gene: 5. Per the germline V gene, CDR1 is MNHNS and CDR2 is SASEGT. CDR3 length: 15 amino acids. This CDR3 is CASSPWRESYNEQFF. The CDR3, as DNA: TGTGCCAGCAGTCCTTGGCGGGAGTCCTACAATGAGCAGTTCTTC.

This clone showed up just once. The chain combines TRBV5-1 with TRBJ1-1, with D hard to call. Germline assignment: CDR1 SGHRS and CDR2 YFSETQ. Trimming pared 0 bases from V and 4 bases from J, leaving 16 bases between. The CDR3 totals 16 residues. The CDR3 bases are TGCGCCAGCAGCTTGGGACACTCGTTGGGTGGCACTGAAGCTTTCTTT. Translated, it gives CASSLGHSLGGTEAFF.

This clone was counted a few times. The chain carries TRBV29-1 and TRBJ2-7; 7 bases are shared with TRBD1. CDR3 length equals 13 residues. V trimming: 5 bases; J trimming: 3 bases; junction bases outside the gene matches: 7. Germline values: CDR1 SQVTM, CDR2 ANQGSEA. In DNA, the CDR3 is TGCAGCGTTCGGGCAGGGGGAAACTACGAGCAGTACTTC. It translates to CSVRAGGNYEQYF.

The J gene is TRBJ1-2, the V gene TRBV18, with TRBD1 matching over 9 bases. Unmatched junction bases numbered 5, after V lost 3 bases and J lost 3 bases. Germline loops: CDR1 KGHSH, CDR2 LQKENI. The CDR3 totals 15 residues. The CDR3 sequence is CASSPTGGADYGYTF. CDR3 sequence (DNA): TGTGCCAGCTCACCTACAGGGGGCGCCGACTATGGCTACACCTTC.

Relative to its sample, this clone is large. The chain carries TRBV7-2 and TRBJ1-5; no clear D. V was shortened by 1 base and J by 4 bases, with 5 bases between the two germline ends. The germline V gene has CDR1 SGHTA and CDR2 FQGNSA. The CDR3 length is 13 residues. CDR3 sequence: CASSLEQNQPQHF. CDR3 nucleotides: TGTGCCAGCAGCTTAGAACAGAATCAGCCCCAGCATTTT.